The 15 T cell receptor beta chains listed next were all sequenced from one sample in a study of OX40 agonist ivuxolimab in advanced cancers. The library was generated by the immunoSEQ multiplex PCR assay. This is the immuneACCESS table as TCRdb keeps it, with only in-frame sequences that have V and J called. A part of the clones is gone; compared with another copy, unresolved V genes explain less than half, and the rest is unexplained. This sample is represented by roughly 10,000 clones; approximately 70% of them were singletons. Of the sample, roughly 25% falls within the top ten clones. The material sequenced was CD4+ or CD8+ T cells sorted from blood, taken in a trial of the OX40 agonist ivuxolimab. Receptors originate from an adult with an advanced solid tumor such as melanoma, head and neck, liver or kidney cancer.

This clone was counted between two and nine times. The chain joins TRBV2 to TRBJ2-1; D is possibly TRBD1 or TRBD2 (5 bases each). Trimming pared 1 base from V and 7 bases from J, leaving 17 bases between. The CDR3 length is 16 residues. Germline CDR1 SNHLY, CDR2 FYNNEI. The CDR3 loop reads CASSEGAARWGNEQFF. CDR3 nucleotides: TGTGCCAGCAGTGAAGGGGCAGCCCGCTGGGGGAATGAGCAGTTCTTC. Variable domain in full (rest from reference TRBV2 and TRBJ2-1): EPEVTQTPSHQVTQMGQEVILRCVPISNHLYFYWYRQILGQKVEFLVSFYNNEISEKSEIFDDQFSVERPDGSNFTLKIRSTKLEDSAMYFCASSEGAARWGNEQFFGPGTRLTVL.

The CDR3 here is CASSEGEREVIEQFF. CDR3 coding DNA: TGTGCCAGCAGTGAAGGGGAGCGGGAGGTCATTGAGCAGTTCTTC. The J gene is TRBJ2-1, the V gene TRBV2; 9 bases are shared with TRBD2. J lost 9 bases, V lost 1 base, and 7 bases had no gene match. Germline assignment: CDR1 SNHLY and CDR2 FYNNEI. This CDR3 comprises 15 residues.

The rearrangement uses TRBV5-4 and TRBJ2-3; the match to TRBD2 covers 8 bases. CDR1 is SGHNT, CDR2 YYREEE, per germline (reference sequence). This CDR3 region has 15 residues. Losses at the gene ends were 1 base for V and 4 bases for J; bases not matched to a gene: 5. DNA for the CDR3: TGTGCCAGCAGCTTGTCGGCTAGCGGGTCAGATACGCAGTATTTT. Amino acids: CASSLSASGSDTQYF.

The chain combines TRBV6-5 with TRBJ2-2; tentative D call: TRBD1 (6 bases). This CDR3 comprises 14 residues. V was pared by 4 bases and J by 3 bases, with 9 bases between. Germline values: CDR1 MNHEY, CDR2 SVGAGI. CDR3 sequence reads: CASSSTGYTGELFF. The CDR3 DNA sequence: TGTGCCAGCAGTTCGACAGGATACACCGGGGAGCTGTTTTTT.

This clone was recorded a few times. The rearrangement joins TRBV4-1 to TRBJ2-2; 7 bases are a match to TRBD2. V was clipped by 0 bases and J by 4 bases; unmatched bases: 2. The germline V gene encodes CDR1 MGHRA and CDR2 YSYEKL. The CDR3 loop spans 15 amino acids. This CDR3 is CASSQDPGGTGELFF. The CDR3, as DNA: TGCGCCAGCAGCCAAGATCCGGGGGGCACCGGGGAGCTGTTTTTT.

This chain connects TRBV7-9 to TRBJ1-2; 9 bases match TRBD1. Germline values: CDR1 SEHNR, CDR2 FQNEAQ (reference sequence). CDR3 length: 12 amino acids. The trim removed 11 bases at V and 3 bases at J, leaving 4 bases unmatched. CDR3 DNA: TGTGCCCTGGACAGGGGAGACTATGGCTACACCTTC. Translation: CALDRGDYGYTF.

The chain carries TRBV4-2 and TRBJ2-7; 9 bases are shared with TRBD1. Unmatched junction bases numbered 4, after V lost 5 bases and J lost 5 bases. Germline V gives CDR1 LGHNA, CDR2 YNFKEQ. CDR3 size: 13 residues. CDR3 nucleotide sequence: TGTGCCAGCAGCACCCGACAGGGGGACGAGCAGTACTTC. Translation gives CASSTRQGDEQYF.

Here the CDR3 DNA reads TGTGCCAGTAGTATGGCCCATAGCAATCAGCCCCAGCATTTT. Its translation: CASSMAHSNQPQHF. V gene TRBV19 combines with J gene TRBJ1-5; D remains unclear. Trimming removed 3 bases at V and 0 bases at J, with 6 bases between. Germline V gives CDR1 LNHDA, CDR2 SQIVND (reference sequence). This CDR3 is built from 14 residues.

The rearrangement joins TRBV9 to TRBJ2-7; 8 bases are a match to TRBD2. Trimming removed 3 bases from V and 1 base from J; junction bases left unmatched: 6. Per germline, CDR1 SGDLS and CDR2 YYNGEE. The CDR3 totals 15 residues. CDR3 residues: CASSASGGGSYEQYF. CDR3 bases: TGTGCCAGCAGCGCCTCGGGCGGGGGGTCCTACGAGCAGTACTTC.

This rearrangement joins TRBV5-1 to TRBJ1-3; weak D call: TRBD1 (5 bases). The V and J ends lost 4 bases and 7 bases respectively, with 12 bases between them. CDR1 is SGHRS and CDR2 is YFSETQ in the germline V gene. CDR3 length: 13 residues. CDR3 protein: CASSPVGENTIYF. CDR3 in DNA: TGCGCCAGCAGCCCCGTGGGGGAGAACACCATATATTTT. The variable domain in full, completed from reference TRBV5-1 and TRBJ1-3, reads KAGVTQTPRYLIKTRGQQVTLSCSPISGHRSVSWYQQTPGQGLQFLFEYFSETQRNKGNFPGRFSGRQFSNSRSEMNVSTLELGDSALYLCASSPVGENTIYFGEGSWLTVV.

This chain uses TRBV4-3 with TRBJ2-3, with TRBD2 matching 16 bases. From germline, CDR1 is LGHNA and CDR2 YSLEER. There are 18 residues in the CDR3. With 4 bases clipped from V and 3 bases from J, the junction kept 7 bases outside the gene matches. The CDR3: CASSRGTSGGGLTDTQYF. The CDR3, as DNA: TGCGCCAGCAGCCGAGGGACTAGCGGGGGGGGTCTGACAGATACGCAGTATTTT.

The chain employs TRBV6-5 and TRBJ2-7; D unclear. Germline loops: CDR1 MNHEY, CDR2 SVGAGI. This CDR3 region has 14 residues. Trimming took 6 bases from V and 3 from J, leaving 15 bases between them. DNA of the CDR3: TGTGCCAGCAGCCTTCGGCCGGGTGTCTACGAGCAGTACTTC. Translated: CASSLRPGVYEQYF.

For the CDR3, the DNA is TGTGCCAGCAGTTCCTCTAGAGGAGACAATGAGCAGTTCTTC. It translates to CASSSSRGDNEQFF. This sequence joins TRBV27 and TRBJ2-1; D is undetermined. The CDR3 has 14 residues. Per the germline V gene, CDR1 is MNHEY and CDR2 is SMNVEV (reference sequence). Trimming shortened V by 4 bases and J by 5 bases, and 12 bases separated the two germline ends.

The CDR3 region is CASSPGTSLDNEQFF. In DNA, the CDR3 is TGTGCCAGCAGCCCCGGGACCTCCCTTGACAATGAGCAGTTCTTC. The V gene is TRBV4-2, the J gene TRBJ2-1, with D possibly called TRBD1 or TRBD2 (5 bases each). Germline V gives CDR1 LGHNA, CDR2 YNFKEQ. This CDR3 contains 15 residues. Trimming pared 4 bases from V and 5 bases from J, leaving 15 bases between.

The chain recombines TRBV28 with TRBJ1-1; 7 bases line up with TRBD1. Germline V gene sequence: CDR1 MDHEN, CDR2 SYDVKM. Trimming at V came to 7 bases and at J to 0 bases, leaving 5 bases not matched to a gene. The CDR3 is 14 residues long. This CDR3 is CASKKTGLNTEAFF. CDR3 DNA: TGTGCCAGCAAAAAGACAGGGCTGAACACTGAAGCTTTCTTT.